A selection of T cell receptor beta chains follows, all from one sample in a study of blood T cell repertoires in COVID-19. Sequenced by immunoSEQ multiplex PCR; TCRdb stores in-frame clones only, minus some. The repertoire holds 30,000 to 40,000 clones, less than 90% seen once, with 1.5% to 2% in the top ten. Sequencing input: peripheral blood. The receptor source for this set is a man between 60 and 70 years old with COVID-19, enrolled during active disease. The CDR3 runs from the conserved cysteine through the conserved F or W. A D gene is named only where the DNA matches it firmly. The size of a clone is reported for some rows only, either as once, few or many, or as a class for expanded clones.

d_gene,abundance,j_gene,v_gene,CDR3nt,CDR3aa
TRBD1,once,TRBJ1-5,TRBV11-2,TGTGCCAGCAGCCAAACAGGGGATCAACAGCCCCAGCATTTT,CASSQTGDQQPQHF
TRBD2,.,TRBJ2-5,TRBV18,TGTGCCAGCTCACGGTCTAGCGGGGGTGGCCAAGAGACCCAGTACTTC,CASSRSSGGGQETQYF
.,.,TRBJ1-1,TRBV30,TGTGCATGGAAGCGGGGGAACACTGAAGCTTTCTTT,CAWKRGNTEAFF
TRBD2,.,TRBJ2-1,TRBV9,TGTGCCAGCAGCGTATCGGGACTAGCGGGAGCACAGTACAATGAGCAGTTCTTC,CASSVSGLAGAQYNEQFF
TRBD2,.,TRBJ2-3,TRBV25-1,TGTGCCAGCAGGGGACTAGGTTTAACGGATACGCAGTATTTT,CASRGLGLTDTQYF
TRBD1,.,TRBJ1-5,TRBV18,TGTGCCAGCTCAGGACAGGGTAGCAATCAGCCCCAGCATTTT,CASSGQGSNQPQHF
.,.,TRBJ2-1,TRBV20-1,TGCAGTGTTCGGAGGGATGAGCAGTTCTTC,CSVRRDEQFF
TRBD1,.,TRBJ1-3,TRBV5-1,TGCGCCAGCAGCCCCACAGGGGGGCAAGGAAACACCATATATTTT,CASSPTGGQGNTIYF
TRBD1,.,TRBJ2-7,TRBV19,TGTGCCAGTAGTATAGACGGACAGGGATCGTACGAGCAGTACTTC,CASSIDGQGSYEQYF
.,.,TRBJ1-2,TRBV5-1,TGCGCCAGCAGCTTGGCGGACAGCTATGGCTACACCTTC,CASSLADSYGYTF
TRBD2,.,TRBJ2-1,TRBV9,TGTGCCAGCAGCGTAGGGCAGCGGGAGGGCAATGAGCAGTTCTTC,CASSVGQREGNEQFF
TRBD1,.,TRBJ1-1,TRBV5-1,TGCGCCAGCAGCCCGCTCGCGCAGGGGGCGAATGCTGAAGCTTTCTTT,CASSPLAQGANAEAFF
TRBD1,.,TRBJ1-6,TRBV27,TGTGCCAGCAGTTCGTGGACAGGTCGGACACCCCTCCACTTT,CASSSWTGRTPLHF
TRBD1,.,TRBJ2-3,TRBV19,TGTGCCAGTAGTATCACAGGGGCCACAGATACGCAGTATTTT,CASSITGATDTQYF
TRBD2,.,TRBJ2-1,TRBV12-5,TGTGCTAGTGGTTTGGTAAAAGGGGGAGATAGCGGGAAACACTACAATGAGCAGTTCTTC,CASGLVKGGDSGKHYNEQFF
.,.,TRBJ2-5,TRBV5-4,TGTGCCAGCAGCTTAACGGACAGAAAAGAGACCCAGTACTTC,CASSLTDRKETQYF
.,once,TRBJ2-7,TRBV5-4,TGTGCCAGCAGCTTTCAAGGCGGCTCCTACGAGCAGTACTTC,CASSFQGGSYEQYF
TRBD1,.,TRBJ1-1,TRBV27,TGTGCCAGCAGCCACCAACCGGGACAGGGGATCACTGAAGCTTTCTTT,CASSHQPGQGITEAFF
.,.,TRBJ2-6,TRBV30,TGTGCCTGGCGGGGGTCTGGGGCCAACGTCCTGACTTTC,CAWRGSGANVLTF
TRBD2,.,TRBJ2-1,TRBV6-6,TGTGCCAGCAGAAGGGCTAGCGGGAGGATCTACAATGAGCAGTTCTTC,CASRRASGRIYNEQFF
.,once,TRBJ1-2,TRBV19,TGTGCCAGTAGGCGAATCGACAGTAACTATGGCTACACCTTC,CASRRIDSNYGYTF
.,.,TRBJ1-2,TRBV4-1,TGCGCCAGCAGCCTCTGGGGGGTCTACTCTGGCTACACCTTC,CASSLWGVYSGYTF
.,.,TRBJ2-7,TRBV6-5,TGTGCCAGCAGTTTGGAGGTGGCCGAGCAGTACTTC,CASSLEVAEQYF
TRBD1,.,TRBJ1-1,TRBV18,TGTGCCAGCTCACCCCTGACAGGGGTTAGCACTGAAGCTTTCTTT,CASSPLTGVSTEAFF
.,.,TRBJ1-6,TRBV7-2,TGTGCCAGCAGCCCGTGGGGGGGCTCACCCCTCCACTTT,CASSPWGGSPLHF
.,once,TRBJ1-3,TRBV6-1,TGTGCCAGCAGTGAATTGATCGGCAGCGCCAACACCATATATTTT,CASSELIGSANTIYF